The sequence of this T cell receptor beta chain was determined in a study of blood T cell repertoires in COVID-19. The overall study: Samples representing acute and convalescent COVID-19 were sourced from the United States, Italy and Spain. T cells, B-cell-depleted T cells, or PBMCs provided the cDNA or gDNA that served as material.

In terms of age and location, participants ranged from roughly 18 to 90 years and lived in around 22 US areas. The V gene lost 4 bases and the J gene lost 4 bases, with 18 bases spanning the gap. The CDR3 spans 15 residues. The germline CDR1 and CDR2 sequences are SQVTM and ANQGSEA. Here immunoSEQ multiplex PCR was the method, and the copy in TCRdb shows in-frame clones only, minus some. The sample holds 300,000 to 400,000 clones, 80% to 90% seen once. The chain joins TRBV29-1 to TRBJ2-3, with D possibly being TRBD2 (7 bases). Sequenced sample: PBMCs or T cells enriched from blood (not recorded which). The clonotype was recovered from a woman aged 35 to 49 with acute COVID-19. CDR3 sequence reads: CSVAVGLGGADTQYF. For the CDR3, the DNA is TGCAGCGTTGCCGTCGGGCTAGGGGGGGCAGATACGCAGTATTTT.